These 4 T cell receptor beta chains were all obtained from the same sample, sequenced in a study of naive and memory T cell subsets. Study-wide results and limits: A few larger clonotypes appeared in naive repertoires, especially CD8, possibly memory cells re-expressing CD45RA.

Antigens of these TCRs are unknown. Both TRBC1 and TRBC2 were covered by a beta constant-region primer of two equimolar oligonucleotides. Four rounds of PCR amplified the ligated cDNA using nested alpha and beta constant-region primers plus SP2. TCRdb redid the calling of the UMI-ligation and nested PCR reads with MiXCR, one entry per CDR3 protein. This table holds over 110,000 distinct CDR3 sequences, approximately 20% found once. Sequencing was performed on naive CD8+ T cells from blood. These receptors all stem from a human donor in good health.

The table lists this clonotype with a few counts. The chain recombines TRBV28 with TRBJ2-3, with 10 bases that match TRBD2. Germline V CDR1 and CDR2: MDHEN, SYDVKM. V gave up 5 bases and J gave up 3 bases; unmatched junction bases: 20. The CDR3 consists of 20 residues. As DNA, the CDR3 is TGTGCCAGCAGTCTTTATCTGGGACTAGCGCCCACCGACGGGACAGATACGCAGTATTTT. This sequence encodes CASSLYLGLAPTDGTDTQYF.

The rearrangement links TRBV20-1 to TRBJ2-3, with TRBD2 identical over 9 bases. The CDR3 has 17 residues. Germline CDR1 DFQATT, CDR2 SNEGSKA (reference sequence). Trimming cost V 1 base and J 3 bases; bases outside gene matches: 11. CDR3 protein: CSARVWAREGRTDTQYF. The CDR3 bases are TGCAGTGCTAGAGTGTGGGCGCGGGAGGGCCGGACAGATACGCAGTATTTT.

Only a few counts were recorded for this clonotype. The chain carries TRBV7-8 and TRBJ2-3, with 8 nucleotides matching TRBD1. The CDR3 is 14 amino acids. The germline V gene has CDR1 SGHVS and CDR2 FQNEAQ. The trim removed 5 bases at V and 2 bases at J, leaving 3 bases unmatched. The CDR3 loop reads CASSRGQDTDTQYF. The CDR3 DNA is TGTGCCAGCAGCCGGGGACAGGACACAGATACGCAGTATTTT.

CDR3 residues: CAISESSNSNQPQHF. The CDR3 bases are TGTGCCATCAGTGAGTCGTCTAATAGCAATCAGCCCCAGCATTTT. This chain links TRBV10-3 with TRBJ1-5; D is undetermined. Trimming stripped 0 bases from V and 0 bases from J, with 6 bases between. The CDR3 spans 15 residues. CDR1 is ENHRY and CDR2 is SYGVKD in the germline V gene.